The clone carrying this T cell receptor (beta chain) was seen only a few times. What it recognizes is unknown. All gene names here are mouse names. The read falls 4 residues short of the CDR3 end, and the missing part is taken from the germline J gene. Other DNA sequences within the sample encode an identical CDR3. The ends lost 3 bases at V and 5 bases at J; junction bases unmatched: 1. CDR1 FNHDT and CDR2 SITEND come from the germline V gene (reference sequence). CDR3 size: 14 residues. This entry belongs to a study of CD8+ T cells in alopecia areata. Study-level background: Grafts of skin from C3H/HeJ donors aged roughly 6-13 months with spontaneous alopecia went to female C3H/HeJ mice aged 7-10 weeks.

Extraction and reverse transcription of RNA yielded cDNA as the sequencing template. The method was immunoSEQ multiplex PCR; TCRdb's version includes in-frame clones alone and lacks a portion of them. The sample includes over 100,000 clones, none of them occurring once. Study observations and caveats: Possibly because of HLA-related factors, TCR sharing was less clear across patients than in mice. Affected scalp, especially in alopecia totalis/universalis, had a higher clonality than normal scalp did.

The chain has TRBV19 and TRBJ1-4, with TRBD1 matching 10 bases. Source material: lesional skin. The receptor was isolated from a C3H/HeJ mouse with alopecia areata. As its MHC haplotype, the strain has H2-k. The sequenced CDR3 bases are TGTGCCAGCAGTAGACAGGGGGCTAACGAA. Residues: CASSRQGANE. In full, the CDR3 reads CASSRQGANERLFF.